The rows below give T cell receptor beta chains drawn from one sample of a study of blood T cells in healthy people across ages. MiXCR was run by TCRdb on the 5' RACE reads, yielding one entry per CDR3 protein. The sample holds some 800,000 distinct CDR3 sequences, under 55% seen once. The sample consisted of blood. The receptor set was obtained from a man in his sixties in good health. Each CDR3 is given with its conserved first and last residue. The D gene is left open where the match is weak. The listing skips clone size in some rows; elsewhere it reads once, few, many or a size class.

clone_size: once; v_call: TRBV27; d_call: TRBD1; cdr3_aa: CACSQGAGQYEKLFF
clone_size: -; v_call: TRBV20-1; d_call: TRBD1; cdr3_aa: CSARGDRVATNYGYTF
clone_size: -; v_call: TRBV7-6; d_call: TRBD1; cdr3_aa: CASSSDLRQGALGGELFF
clone_size: once; v_call: TRBV20-1; d_call: -; cdr3_aa: CSAESRPMYNEQYF
clone_size: -; v_call: TRBV27; d_call: -; cdr3_aa: CASSLRPPRVTGELFF
clone_size: few; v_call: TRBV7-9; d_call: -; cdr3_aa: CASSLNRTNYGYTF
clone_size: -; v_call: TRBV7-7; d_call: -; cdr3_aa: CASSPRPEDTQYF
clone_size: -; v_call: TRBV20-1; d_call: TRBD1; cdr3_aa: CSAPDRQGGTDTQYF
clone_size: -; v_call: TRBV20-1; d_call: -; cdr3_aa: CSARGQTQYF
clone_size: -; v_call: TRBV6-1; d_call: -; cdr3_aa: CASSEDRVYEQYF
clone_size: -; v_call: TRBV5-6; d_call: TRBD1; cdr3_aa: CASSSNPSWAGGNTEAFF
clone_size: few; v_call: TRBV25-1; d_call: TRBD1; cdr3_aa: CASRSTGVTDTQYF
clone_size: -; v_call: TRBV3-1; d_call: -; cdr3_aa: CASSPARFKAKTEAFF
clone_size: -; v_call: TRBV29-1; d_call: -; cdr3_aa: CSVGRGAETKYF
clone_size: -; v_call: TRBV6-2/TRBV6-3; d_call: -; cdr3_aa: CASSYPYPGGIIGYTF
clone_size: few; v_call: TRBV27; d_call: TRBD1; cdr3_aa: CASSLRRTGGNEQFF